This T cell receptor (beta chain) derives from a study of cytomegalovirus exposure and HLA in healthy donors (dated 2017 in TCRdb). The study in broad terms: The 500 to 800 repertoires of the first cohort and the approximately 110 validation repertoires were produced on the same platform, according to a later analysis. In addition to the first cohort of 666 subjects, a separate validation cohort of about 120 different subjects was used. The study aimed to test whether signatures of past pathogen exposure could be identified by cataloging public T cell receptors. High-throughput TCR immunosequencing, statistical association of individual TCRs with disease status, and machine learning were combined to predict cytomegalovirus infection status. On the study overall, not on this receptor specifically: The study listed 150 to 200 TCR beta chains as associated with cytomegalovirus. The classifier was reported to diagnose cytomegalovirus status with high specificity and sensitivity in both the original cohort and the validation cohort. A later analysis found that TCRs clustered in the first cohort also tended to co-occur in the 120 validation repertoires, with approximately 93% of cluster scores above 0. A few of the identified cytomegalovirus-associated TCR beta chains were confirmed in vitro to be specific for cytomegalovirus antigens. A later analysis had no HLA typing for the validation cohort, so co-occurrence there was scored across all 120 or so repertoires. Across donors, most TCR sequences were observed very rarely, whereas some public TCRs were present in many individuals. The authors suggested that the approach could potentially be extended to other disease states and immunological phenotypes.

A note on this clone: Its antigen has not been determined. The input lacks base qualities; no much larger clone sits a single base away.

Separate from the approximately 670-subject first cohort, the validation cohort of roughly 120 subjects was the group to which the donors belonged. The germline V and J ends show losses of 6 bases and 2 bases respectively, and no gene match explains 7 bases of the junction. Taken from cysteine to phenylalanine, the CDR3 has 14 residues. Only the CDR3 region is kept as DNA, spanning 42 bases read in frame from base 1. Taken from the germline V gene, the CDR1 and CDR2 loops are MNHNS and SASEGT. The library was generated by the immunoSEQ multiplex PCR assay. Regarding the original processing steps: A statistical classification framework was built to diagnose cytomegalovirus status from the catalog of TCR beta chain sequences. TCRdb limited this immuneACCESS table to in-frame rearrangements with V and J called. A share of clones is missing; checked studies link under half to unresolved V genes, and the rest is unexplained. The DNA gave D and trimming, while V, J and clone size come from that table. The sample table holds some 150,000 clones, of which 86% were seen once. Under 3.5% of the sample goes to the ten largest clones.

Recombination joined TRBV6-1 with TRBJ2-7; a stretch of 7 junction bases matches TRBD1. The sequence was obtained from a man aged 18-30 years in good health and CMV-seropositive. The sample comprised PBMCs. The CDR3 region: CASRPGQPTYEQYF. The DNA sequence follows: TGTGCCAGCAGACCGGGACAGCCAACCTACGAGCAGTACTTC.